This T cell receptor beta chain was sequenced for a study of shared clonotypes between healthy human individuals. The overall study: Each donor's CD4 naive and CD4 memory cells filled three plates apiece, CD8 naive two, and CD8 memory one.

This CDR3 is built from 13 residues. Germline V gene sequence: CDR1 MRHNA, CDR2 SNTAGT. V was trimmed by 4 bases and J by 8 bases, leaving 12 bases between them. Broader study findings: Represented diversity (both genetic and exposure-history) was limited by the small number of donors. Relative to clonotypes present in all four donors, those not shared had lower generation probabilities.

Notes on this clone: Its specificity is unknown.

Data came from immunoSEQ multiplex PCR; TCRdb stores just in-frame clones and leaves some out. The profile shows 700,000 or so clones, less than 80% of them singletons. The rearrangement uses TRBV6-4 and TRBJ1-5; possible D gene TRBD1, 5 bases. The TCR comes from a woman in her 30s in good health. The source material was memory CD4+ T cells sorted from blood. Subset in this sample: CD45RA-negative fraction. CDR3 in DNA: TGTGCCAGCAGTGGAAGGGTAGGGGAGCCCCAGCATTTT. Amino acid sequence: CASSGRVGEPQHF.